These 25 T cell receptor beta chains were all obtained from the same sample, sequenced in a study of CD8 T cells in Susac syndrome. It was with random hexamers that roughly 0.5 to 1 ug RNA was reverse transcribed. TCRdb passed the immunoSEQ multiplex PCR reads through MiXCR, listing each CDR3 protein once. This table holds approximately 150,000 distinct CDR3 sequences, approximately 94% found once. Sequencing was performed on CD4+ T cells from PBMCs. Every receptor here comes from a human donor with multiple sclerosis.

The V gene is TRBV6-2 or TRBV6-3, the J gene TRBJ2-1, with 11 bases lining up with TRBD2. This CDR3 region has 15 residues. Germline-derived CDR1 and CDR2 are MNHEY and SVGEGT. The trim removed 5 bases at V and 6 bases at J, leaving 6 bases unmatched. The CDR3 sequence is CASSLTSGSINEQFF. DNA for the CDR3: TGTGCCAGCAGTCTAACTAGCGGGAGTATCAATGAGCAGTTCTTC.

The chain is built from TRBV6-4 and TRBJ1-5; tentatively, D is TRBD1 (6 bases). The CDR3 extends over 13 amino acids. Per germline, CDR1 MRHNA and CDR2 SNTAGT. Trimming shortened V by 3 bases and J by 4 bases, and 7 bases separated the two germline ends. The CDR3: CASSEQGNQPQHF. CDR3 nucleotides: TGTGCCAGCAGTGAGCAGGGGAATCAGCCCCAGCATTTT.

The chain recombines TRBV29-1 with TRBJ2-5; D perhaps matches TRBD1 (6 bases). Germline loops: CDR1 SQVTM, CDR2 ANQGSEA. The V end was cut by 6 bases, the J end by 5 bases, with 16 bases between. The CDR3 runs 13 residues. CDR3 protein: CSVAGTRGETQYF. The CDR3 DNA sequence: TGCAGCGTGGCCGGTACTAGGGGGGAGACCCAGTACTTC.

The chain links TRBV24-1 to TRBJ2-1; D is uncertain. The V end was cut by 1 base, the J end by 6 bases, with 15 bases between. This CDR3 region has 16 residues. CDR1 KGHDR and CDR2 SFDVKD come from the germline V gene. CDR3 in amino acids: CATSDLSGRTVNEQFF. CDR3 bases: TGTGCCACCAGTGATTTATCAGGCCGCACAGTCAATGAGCAGTTCTTC.

The chain employs TRBV5-1 and TRBJ2-5; a weak D match, TRBD1 (6 bases). The length of the CDR3 is 15 residues. Trimming stripped 4 bases from V and 0 bases from J, with 13 bases between. Germline CDR1 SGHRS, CDR2 YFSETQ. In DNA form, the CDR3 reads TGCGCCAGCAGCGGGCGGCAGGGGAACCAAGAGACCCAGTACTTC. Translated: CASSGRQGNQETQYF. The whole variable domain, remainder taken from reference TRBV5-1 and TRBJ2-5, is KAGVTQTPRYLIKTRGQQVTLSCSPISGHRSVSWYQQTPGQGLQFLFEYFSETQRNKGNFPGRFSGRQFSNSRSEMNVSTLELGDSALYLCASSGRQGNQETQYFGPGTRLLVL.

V and J are TRBV30 and TRBJ2-5; the D gene is possibly TRBD1 (6 bases). The CDR3 sequence is 14 residues long. Germline V gene data show CDR1 as GTSNPN and CDR2 as SVGIG (reference sequence). V was trimmed by 1 base and J by 4 bases, leaving 13 bases between them. CDR3 sequence: CAWSGQGPGETQYF. CDR3 coding DNA: TGTGCCTGGAGTGGTCAGGGGCCCGGAGAGACCCAGTACTTC.

The CDR3 reads CATSDLHSYEQYF. The CDR3 DNA sequence: TGTGCCACCAGTGATTTGCACAGCTACGAGCAGTACTTC. The chain links TRBV24-1 to TRBJ2-7; D is uncertain. The germline gives CDR1 KGHDR, CDR2 SFDVKD. V was pared by 0 bases and J by 3 bases, with 5 bases between. The CDR3 has 13 amino acids.

This chain uses TRBV7-9 with TRBJ1-1; D possibly corresponds to TRBD1 (5 bases). The CDR3 covers 15 residues. Germline V CDR1 and CDR2: SEHNR, FQNEAQ (reference sequence). Deletions cut 5 bases from V and 1 base from J, with 14 bases between. The CDR3 sequence is CASSQGSGANTEAFF. The CDR3 DNA is TGTGCCAGCAGCCAGGGATCAGGAGCGAACACTGAAGCTTTCTTT.

J is TRBJ1-4 and V is TRBV20-1, with a weak D call TRBD1 (6 bases). Per germline, CDR1 DFQATT and CDR2 SNEGSKA (reference sequence). The CDR3 covers 14 residues. The V end was cut by 5 bases, the J end by 5 bases, with 15 bases between. CDR3 bases: TGCAGTGCTCCCCCAGGGGCCGGGAATGAAAAACTGTTTTTT. This sequence encodes CSAPPGAGNEKLFF.

This chain uses TRBV20-1 with TRBJ2-7, with D maybe TRBD1 (6 bases). Trimming stripped 6 bases from V and 2 bases from J, with 8 bases between. CDR1 and CDR2 from the germline V gene are DFQATT and SNEGSKA (reference sequence). This CDR3 has 11 amino acids. CDR3 residues: CSAKGAYEQYF. In nucleotides, the CDR3 is TGCAGTGCAAAGGGGGCCTACGAGCAGTACTTC.

The chain recombines TRBV5-1 with TRBJ2-7, with 7 bases lining up with TRBD2. The CDR3 loop spans 15 amino acids. Germline loops: CDR1 SGHRS, CDR2 YFSETQ. V trimming: 5 bases; J trimming: 4 bases; junction bases outside the gene matches: 12. The CDR3 sequence is CASRPSLRGEYEQYF. CDR3 nucleotides: TGCGCCAGCAGGCCTAGCCTTCGGGGGGAGTACGAGCAGTACTTC.

This clonotype was seen only a few times. J is TRBJ2-7 and V is TRBV5-1; TRBD2 matches at 10 bases. Germline V lookup: CDR1 SGHRS, CDR2 YFSETQ. After removal of 4 bases from V and 2 bases from J, the junction contained 15 bases not matched to a gene. This CDR3 is 18 amino acids long. CDR3 protein: CASSRTVSGTSATYEQYF. DNA of the CDR3: TGCGCCAGCAGCCGCACCGTTTCCGGGACTAGCGCAACCTACGAGCAGTACTTC.

The chain employs TRBV7-9 and TRBJ2-3; no firm D call. CDR1 is SEHNR and CDR2 is FQNEAQ in the germline V gene (reference sequence). This CDR3 region has 12 residues. V gave up 2 bases and J gave up 4 bases, with 4 bases separating them. The CDR3 bases are TGTGCCAGCAGCTTATGGGCAGATACGCAGTATTTT. Encoded protein: CASSLWADTQYF. The full variable domain, rest sourced from reference TRBV7-9 and TRBJ2-3, is DTGVSQNPRHKITKRGQNVTFRCDPISEHNRLYWYRQTLGQGPEFLTYFQNEAQLEKSRLLSDRFSAERPKGSFSTLEIQRTEQGDSAMYLCASSLWADTQYFGPGTRLTVL.

The chain links TRBV11-3 to TRBJ1-1; tentatively, D is TRBD1 (6 bases). CDR1 and CDR2 (germline): SGHNT, YENEEA. The CDR3 sequence is 13 residues long. V lost 1 base to trimming and J lost 8 bases, with 11 bases between them. CDR3 in DNA: TGTGCCAGCAGCTTAGGGCGGGGGCGAGAAGCTTTCTTT. It codes for CASSLGRGREAFF.

The sample holds one count of this clonotype. The V call is TRBV3-1, the J call TRBJ1-1, with TRBD1 as a possible D gene (5 bases). V was pared by 0 bases and J by 5 bases, with 10 bases between. The CDR3 covers 14 residues. Germline assignment: CDR1 LGHDT and CDR2 YNNKEL (reference sequence). This CDR3 reads CASSQDGARTEAFF. DNA of the CDR3: TGTGCCAGCAGCCAAGATGGGGCACGTACTGAAGCTTTCTTT. Full variable domain (missing parts from reference TRBV3-1 and TRBJ1-1): DTAVSQTPKYLVTQMGNDKSIKCEQNLGHDTMYWYKQDSKKFLKIMFSYNNKELIINETVPNRFSPKSPDKAHLNLHINSLELGDSAVYFCASSQDGARTEAFFGQGTRLTVV.

CDR3 amino acids: CASSEAESANYGYTF. The CDR3 nucleotides are TGTGCCAGCAGTGAAGCAGAGTCAGCTAACTATGGCTACACCTTC. The chain links TRBV6-1 to TRBJ1-2; D is ambiguous. V lost 0 bases and J 0 bases, leaving 8 bases between the germline ends. Germline CDR1 MNHNS, CDR2 SASEGT. The CDR3 loop spans 15 amino acids.

This chain links TRBV19 with TRBJ1-5; TRBD1 matches 7 bases. The trim removed 1 base at V and 3 bases at J, leaving 6 bases unmatched. The germline V gene has CDR1 LNHDA and CDR2 SQIVND (reference sequence). The CDR3 runs to 16 residues. CDR3 sequence reads: CASSIAWGQPNQPQHF. Here the CDR3 DNA reads TGTGCCAGTAGTATAGCCTGGGGACAGCCCAATCAGCCCCAGCATTTT.

CDR3 loop: CASSLSSRSYNEQFF. The CDR3 DNA sequence: TGCGCCAGCAGCTTGTCTAGTAGGTCCTACAATGAGCAGTTCTTC. The chain carries TRBV5-1 and TRBJ2-1; D gene ambiguous. The CDR3 sequence is 15 residues long. Deletions cut 1 base from V and 1 base from J, with 9 bases between. Germline V CDR1 and CDR2: SGHRS, YFSETQ.

The V gene is TRBV7-2, the J gene TRBJ2-7, with 7 positions matching TRBD1. The J segment lost 4 bases and the V segment lost 5 bases, leaving 11 bases of the junction unmatched. The CDR3 is 15 amino acids. CDR1 and CDR2 from the germline V gene are SGHTA and FQGNSA. CDR3 residues: CASSLRDSAPYEQYF. In DNA form, the CDR3 reads TGTGCCAGCAGCCTCCGGGACAGCGCCCCTTACGAGCAGTACTTC.

As DNA, the CDR3 is TGTGCCAGCAGCCAAGATCTTCCGGGGTCCCAGTACTTC. Protein: CASSQDLPGSQYF. J is TRBJ2-5 and V is TRBV4-2; D is possibly TRBD2 (5 bases). The V gene's germline CDR1 is LGHNA and CDR2 YNFKEQ. Trimming cost V 0 bases and J 9 bases, with 11 bases left between them. The CDR3 loop spans 13 amino acids.

V and J are TRBV7-8 and TRBJ1-5; the D gene is possibly TRBD1 (5 bases). V lost 5 bases and J 7 bases, leaving 12 bases between the germline ends. The CDR3 covers 13 residues. From germline, CDR1 is SGHVS and CDR2 FQNEAQ. The CDR3: CASSKNPGQPQHF. CDR3 DNA: TGTGCCAGCAGCAAGAATCCAGGGCAGCCCCAGCATTTT.

This chain joins TRBV27 and TRBJ2-7; 10 positions agree with TRBD2. After removal of 9 bases from V and 0 bases from J, the junction contained 5 bases not matched to a gene. CDR1 MNHEY and CDR2 SMNVEV come from the germline V gene (reference sequence). CDR3 length equals 14 residues. CDR3 in amino acids: CASTGTSDSYEQYF. DNA of the CDR3: TGTGCCAGTACCGGGACTAGCGACTCCTACGAGCAGTACTTC.

This chain joins TRBV20-1 and TRBJ1-2; 9 nucleotides match TRBD1. The CDR3 extends over 13 amino acids. Germline CDR1 DFQATT, CDR2 SNEGSKA (reference sequence). V was pared by 6 bases and J by 4 bases, with 6 bases of the junction left unmatched. The CDR3 reads CSAGTGTSYGYTF. DNA for the CDR3: TGCAGTGCCGGGACAGGGACGAGCTATGGCTACACCTTC.

The V call is TRBV5-1, the J call TRBJ2-5, with a possible D match to TRBD1 (5 bases). Trimming stripped 0 bases from V and 4 bases from J, with 10 bases between. Germline lookup yields CDR1 SGHRS and CDR2 YFSETQ. CDR3 length equals 14 residues. This chain's CDR3 is CASSLGQGLETQYF. The CDR3 DNA follows: TGCGCCAGCAGCTTGGGGCAGGGATTAGAGACCCAGTACTTC.

This clonotype was seen only a few times. This chain uses TRBV30 with TRBJ1-1; no reliable D call. The V gene lost 0 bases and the J gene lost 7 bases, with 12 bases spanning the gap. Germline values: CDR1 GTSNPN, CDR2 SVGIG (reference sequence). The CDR3 contains 13 residues. For the CDR3, the DNA is TGTGCCTGGAGTGTAAAAATCAGTCATGAAGCTTTCTTT. Amino acid sequence: CAWSVKISHEAFF.